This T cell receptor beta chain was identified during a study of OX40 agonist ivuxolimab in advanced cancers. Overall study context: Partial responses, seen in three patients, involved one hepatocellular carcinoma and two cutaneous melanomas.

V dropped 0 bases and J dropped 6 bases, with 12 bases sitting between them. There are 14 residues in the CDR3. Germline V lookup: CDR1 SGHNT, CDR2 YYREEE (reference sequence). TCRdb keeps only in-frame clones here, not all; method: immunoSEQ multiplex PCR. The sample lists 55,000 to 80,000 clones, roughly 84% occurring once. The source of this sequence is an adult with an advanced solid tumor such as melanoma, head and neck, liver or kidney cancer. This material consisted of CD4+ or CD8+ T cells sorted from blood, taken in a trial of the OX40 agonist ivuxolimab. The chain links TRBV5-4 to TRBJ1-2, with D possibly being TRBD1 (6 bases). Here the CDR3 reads CASSLEQGGHGYTF. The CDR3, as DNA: TGTGCCAGCAGCTTGGAACAAGGGGGTCATGGCTACACCTTC.